This T cell receptor beta chain was sequenced in a study of blood T cells in healthy people across ages. Whole-study results and caveats: Older age coincided with a roughly linear decline in TCR beta diversity per million T cells. A conclusive naive versus antigen-experienced comparison was prevented by the unsorted PBMCs.

A word on this clonotype: The antigen remains unidentified.

It was with a sample-barcoded 5' primer and a J-beta primer mix that a second PCR of roughly 6 to 11 cycles was run. TCRdb processed the 5' RACE reads anew with MiXCR; each CDR3 protein has one entry. Of about 1.4 million distinct CDR3 sequences in the sample, 59% were seen once. The sample, around 10 milliliters of peripheral blood, was drawn from each donor. Each sample yielded at least 7 million isolated PBMCs. Germline V gene sequence: CDR1 SGDLS, CDR2 YYNGEE. CDR3 length: 15 amino acids. Trimming took 1 base from V and 7 from J; bases not matched to a gene: 5. The source material was blood. This receptor was obtained from a man aged 18 to 35 in good health. The chain combines TRBV9 with TRBJ2-1; 10 positions match TRBD2. The CDR3 is CASSVSGRATNEQFF. The CDR3 DNA sequence: TGTGCCAGCAGCGTAAGCGGGAGGGCCACTAATGAGCAGTTCTTC.